Shown below are 12 T cell receptor beta chains from a single sample sequenced in a study of blood T cell repertoires in COVID-19. Some clones are missing from TCRdb's copy, which holds only in-frame ones; the method was immunoSEQ multiplex PCR. The data show fewer than 200,000 clones, with approximately 82% seen just once and 3.6% held by the top ten. Specimen: PBMCs or T cells enriched from blood (not recorded which). The receptors here all came from a woman between 50 and 59 years old in a cohort exposed to, infected with or recovered from COVID-19 (not recorded which).

The gene calls are TRBV25-1 and TRBJ1-4; 7 bases match TRBD1. Germline loops: CDR1 MGHDK, CDR2 SYGVNS. The junction had 6 bases not matched to a gene; V was cut back by 0 bases and J by 8 bases. The CDR3 contains 15 residues. CDR3 sequence (DNA): TGTGCCAGCAGTGAATACACAGGGGTTGTCGAAAAACTGTTTTTT. Translation gives CASSEYTGVVEKLFF.

This rearrangement joins TRBV4-3 to TRBJ2-7, with a weak D call TRBD1 (5 bases). Per germline, CDR1 LGHNA and CDR2 YSLEER. The CDR3 sequence is 16 residues long. Trimming took off 6 bases at V and 4 bases at J, with 22 bases between the two ends. The chain's CDR3 is CASSPSATEISYEQYF. The CDR3 nucleotides read TGCGCCAGCAGTCCAAGCGCGACAGAAATATCTTACGAGCAGTACTTC.

This chain connects TRBV6-6 to TRBJ1-2, with TRBD1 as a possible D gene (5 bases). V was shortened by 2 bases and J by 2 bases, with 15 bases between the two germline ends. This CDR3 has 16 amino acids. Germline V CDR1 and CDR2: MNHNY, SVGAGI (reference sequence). The chain's CDR3 is CASSYGAEGTNYGYTF. In DNA form, the CDR3 reads TGTGCCAGCAGTTACGGGGCGGAGGGAACAAACTATGGCTACACCTTC.

This clone appeared a single time. J is TRBJ2-7 and V is TRBV7-9; possibly TRBD1 for D (8 bases). The CDR3 is 16 residues long. V lost 5 bases and J lost 4, with 21 bases in between. Germline V gene sequence: CDR1 SEHNR, CDR2 FQNEAQ (reference sequence). The CDR3 is CASSPVPGQGLYEQYF. CDR3 nucleotides: TGTGCCAGCAGCCCTGTCCCCGGACAGGGACTATACGAGCAGTACTTC.

This chain connects TRBV9 to TRBJ2-3; D may be TRBD2 (7 bases). Trimming removed 3 bases at V and 7 bases at J, with 12 bases between. The CDR3 spans 13 residues. Germline V gene lookup returns CDR1 SGDLS and CDR2 YYNGEE. CDR3 amino acids: CASSAGGGYTQYF. The CDR3 region has the DNA TGTGCCAGCAGCGCGGGGGGCGGTTATACGCAGTATTTT.

The V gene is TRBV9, the J gene TRBJ2-1; tentative D call: TRBD1 (7 bases). This CDR3 spans 15 amino acids. The germline V gene encodes CDR1 SGDLS and CDR2 YYNGEE. V was pared by 0 bases and J by 5 bases, with 12 bases between. This chain's CDR3 is CASSVDGGGNNEQFF. CDR3 DNA: TGTGCCAGCAGCGTAGATGGAGGGGGCAACAATGAGCAGTTCTTC.

CDR3 in DNA: TGCGCCAGCAGCATTAGTCCGAACTATGGCTACACCTTC. This sequence encodes CASSISPNYGYTF. The rearrangement joins TRBV5-1 to TRBJ1-2; D remains ambiguous. V was clipped by 4 bases and J by 2 bases, with 9 bases between them. The CDR3 contains 13 residues. CDR1 is SGHRS and CDR2 is YFSETQ in the germline V gene.

The chain combines TRBV28 with TRBJ1-1, with 11 bases identical to TRBD1. The ends lost 6 bases at V and 6 bases at J; junction bases unmatched: 9. The germline V gene encodes CDR1 MDHEN and CDR2 SYDVKM. This CDR3 has 15 amino acids. CDR3 loop: CASSLGTGGSAEAFF. For the CDR3, the DNA is TGTGCCAGCAGCCTCGGGACAGGGGGTAGCGCTGAAGCTTTCTTT.

This clone was picked up one time. This chain uses TRBV5-1 with TRBJ2-1, with 8 bases identical to TRBD1. V lost 2 bases, J lost 4 bases, and 8 bases stayed unmatched. The length of the CDR3 is 16 residues. Germline values: CDR1 SGHRS, CDR2 YFSETQ. The CDR3 spells CASSLQGQGHYNEQFF. The DNA of the CDR3 is TGCGCCAGCAGCTTACAAGGACAGGGACATTACAATGAGCAGTTCTTC.

The chain recombines TRBV11-2 with TRBJ2-7, with 10 bases that match TRBD2. The V segment lost 4 bases and the J segment 3 bases; nucleotides outside the gene matches: 6. Germline V gene data show CDR1 as SGHAT and CDR2 as FQNNGV. The CDR3 extends over 15 amino acids. CDR3 coding DNA: TGTGCCAGCAGCTCCCCTACTAGCGGGGTCTACGAGCAGTACTTC. It codes for CASSSPTSGVYEQYF. Together with reference TRBV11-2 and TRBJ2-7, the CDR3 gives the full variable domain: EAGVAQSPRYKIIEKRQSVAFWCNPISGHATLYWYQQILGQGPKLLIQFQNNGVVDDSQLPKDRFSAERLKGVDSTLKIQPAKLEDSAVYLCASSSPTSGVYEQYFGPGTRLTVT.

This clone came up once. V gene TRBV19 combines with J gene TRBJ1-1; 8 positions match TRBD1. The CDR3 contains 11 residues. The V segment lost 8 bases and the J segment 8 bases; nucleotides outside the gene matches: 4. Germline loops: CDR1 LNHDA, CDR2 SQIVND (reference sequence). CDR3 amino acids: CASSDRGEAFF. The CDR3 DNA is TGTGCCAGTTCCGACAGGGGAGAAGCTTTCTTT.

This chain uses TRBV28 with TRBJ1-5; D is unclear. Germline CDR1 reads MDHEN; CDR2 reads SYDVKM. The CDR3 has 14 amino acids. V gave up 1 base and J gave up 3 bases, with 7 bases separating them. The CDR3 DNA is TGTGCCAGCAGTTTATCCAGGTACAATCAGCCCCAGCATTTT. Translating gives CASSLSRYNQPQHF. Combining the CDR3 with reference TRBV28 and TRBJ1-5 gives the whole variable domain DVKVTQSSRYLVKRTGEKVFLECVQDMDHENMFWYRQDPGLGLRLIYFSYDVKMKEKGDIPEGYSVSREKKERFSLILESASTNQTSMYLCASSLSRYNQPQHFGDGTRLSIL.